These 5 T cell receptor beta chains share one sample of origin, sequenced in a study of blood T cells in healthy people across ages. The authors ran a second PCR of about 6 to 12 cycles using a sample-barcoded 5' primer and a J-beta primer mix. TCRdb re-called the 5' RACE reads through MiXCR, storing one row per CDR3 protein. Of approximately 1,000,000 distinct CDR3 sequences in the sample, 30% to 40% are singletons; the top ten hold roughly 14%. The sample consisted of blood. The receptors shown here come from a man aged 18 to 30 in good health.

This clonotype was counted between two and nine times. V is TRBV2 and J is TRBJ1-6; a weak D match, TRBD1 (5 bases). This CDR3 is built from 14 residues. V was trimmed by 11 bases and J by 6 bases, leaving 17 bases between them. The germline CDR1 and CDR2 sequences are SNHLY and FYNNEI. CDR3: CAGTGPTSNSPLHF. DNA for the CDR3: TGTGCCGGCACAGGCCCAACCTCTAATTCACCCCTCCACTTT.

This rearrangement joins TRBV7-2 to TRBJ2-1, with TRBD2 matching over 8 bases. The end of the DNA aligns better with TRBJ2-7, so the J call may be wrong. This CDR3 comprises 13 residues. Germline lookup yields CDR1 SGHTA and CDR2 FQGNSA. The CDR3 here is CASSLLAGSEQYF. The CDR3 DNA reads TGTGCCAGCAGCTTGTTAGCGGGGAGTGAGCAGTACTTC.

This chain uses TRBV7-2 with TRBJ1-6, with D maybe TRBD1 (6 bases). CDR3 length equals 14 residues. Germline V gives CDR1 SGHTA, CDR2 FQGNSA. V was clipped by 3 bases and J by 9 bases, with 12 bases between them. CDR3 loop: CASSFRGLGSPLHF. CDR3 in DNA: TGTGCCAGCAGCTTCAGGGGTTTGGGTTCACCCCTCCACTTT.

V is TRBV4-2 and J is TRBJ2-7, with 7 bases lining up with TRBD1. With the DNA end fitting TRBJ2-4 better, the J assignment may be wrong. The CDR3 covers 15 residues. Germline loops: CDR1 LGHNA, CDR2 YNFKEQ. The DNA of the CDR3 is TGTGCCAGCAGCCAAGTGGAACAGGGGAGAAACATTCAGTACTTC. It is translated as CASSQVEQGRNIQYF.

This clonotype was observed many times. The gene calls are TRBV29-1 and TRBJ1-2; 7 nucleotides match TRBD1. The CDR3 loop spans 18 amino acids. The trim removed 0 bases at V and 5 bases at J, leaving 18 bases unmatched. Per the germline V gene, CDR1 is SQVTM and CDR2 is ANQGSEA. CDR3 bases: TGCAGCGTTGAAGACCGTATCGCCCTTGACAGGGTCGGGTATGGCTACACCTTC. It codes for CSVEDRIALDRVGYGYTF.